This T cell receptor (beta chain) appears in the sequencing data of a study of chronic HIV infection and antiretroviral therapy. TCRdb reanalysed the 5' RACE reads using MiXCR and keeps one entry per CDR3 protein. The table shows approximately 47,000 distinct CDR3 sequences, with approximately 20% occurring only once. V was shortened by 3 bases and J by 2 bases, with 14 bases between the two germline ends. From germline, CDR1 is MGHRA and CDR2 YSYEKL. The CDR3 has 16 amino acids. The rearrangement links TRBV4-1 to TRBJ2-1; D is unresolved. This TCR came from an adult who had HIV and had not received antiretroviral therapy, or was an uninfected healthy control (not recorded which). Sequencing was done on a sample of peripheral blood. CDR3 nucleotides: TGCGCCAGCAGCCACATGGCACGGCAGGCCTACAATGAGCAGTTCTTC. This gives the protein CASSHMARQAYNEQFF.